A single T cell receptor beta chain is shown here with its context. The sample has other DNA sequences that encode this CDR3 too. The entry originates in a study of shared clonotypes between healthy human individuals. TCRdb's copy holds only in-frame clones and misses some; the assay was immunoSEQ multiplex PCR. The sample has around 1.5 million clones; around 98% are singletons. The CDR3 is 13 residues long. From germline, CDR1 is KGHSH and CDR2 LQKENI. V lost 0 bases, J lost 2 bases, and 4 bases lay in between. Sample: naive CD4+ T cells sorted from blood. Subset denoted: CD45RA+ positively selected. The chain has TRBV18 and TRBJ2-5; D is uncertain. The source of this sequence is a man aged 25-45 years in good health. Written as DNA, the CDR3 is TGTGCCAGCTCACCACCAGGACAAGAGACCCAGTACTTC. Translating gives CASSPPGQETQYF.